This TCR beta chain is drawn from a study of cytomegalovirus exposure and HLA in healthy donors. Overall study findings and caveats: Per published accounts, TCR beta sequences correctly predicted the HLA-A and HLA-B alleles of most subjects. Follow-up analysis later connected one missense variant in DCLRE1C with trimming of TCR beta V- and J-genes. Earlier findings revealed that most TCR beta V segments proved productive either about 90% or about 30% of the time.

The germline V gene encodes CDR1 LNHDA and CDR2 SQIVND (reference sequence). The V and J ends lost 6 bases and 0 bases respectively, with 8 bases between them. The CDR3 has 13 amino acids. The PCR made use of 60 Vbeta and 13 Jbeta primers. TCRdb keeps only in-frame clones here, not all; method: immunoSEQ multiplex PCR. This repertoire shows around 190,000 clones, over 60% found once; its top ten account for approximately 1.1%. With respect to this clone: As yet, its antigen is unknown. The identical CDR3 is also encoded by other nucleotide sequences in the sample.

The receptor was derived from a woman aged 40-49 years in good health and CMV-seronegative. The material sequenced was PBMCs. The chain is built from TRBV19 and TRBJ1-1; no definite D call. The CDR3 region is CASSGLMNTEAFF. The CDR3, as DNA: TGTGCCAGTAGCGGACTCATGAACACTGAAGCTTTCTTT.